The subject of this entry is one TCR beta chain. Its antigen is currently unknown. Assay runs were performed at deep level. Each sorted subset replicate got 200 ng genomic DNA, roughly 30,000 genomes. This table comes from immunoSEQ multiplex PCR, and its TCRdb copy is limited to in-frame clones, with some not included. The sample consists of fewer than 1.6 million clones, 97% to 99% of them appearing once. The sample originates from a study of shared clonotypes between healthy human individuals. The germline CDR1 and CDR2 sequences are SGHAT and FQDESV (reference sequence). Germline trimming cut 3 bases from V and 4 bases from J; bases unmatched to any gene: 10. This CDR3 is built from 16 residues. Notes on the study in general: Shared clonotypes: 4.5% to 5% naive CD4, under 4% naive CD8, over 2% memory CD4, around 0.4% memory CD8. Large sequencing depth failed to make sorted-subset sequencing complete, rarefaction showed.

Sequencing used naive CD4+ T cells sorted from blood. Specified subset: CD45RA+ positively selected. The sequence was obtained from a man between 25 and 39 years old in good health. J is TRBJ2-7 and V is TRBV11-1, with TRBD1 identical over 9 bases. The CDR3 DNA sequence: TGTGCCAGCAGCTTTTCCGGACAGGGGAGGGTATACGAGCAGTACTTC. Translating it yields CASSFSGQGRVYEQYF. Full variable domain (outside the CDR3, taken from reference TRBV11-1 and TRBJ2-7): EAEVAQSPRYKITEKSQAVAFWCDPISGHATLYWYRQILGQGPELLVQFQDESVVDDSQLPKDRFSAERLKGVDSTLKIQPAELGDSAMYLCASSFSGQGRVYEQYFGPGTRLTVT.